The T cell receptor (beta chain) under discussion was sequenced for a study of blood T cell repertoires in COVID-19. In the source study's methods: Researchers report that nucleated cell counts were estimated from reference gene primer amplification. Clones were sequenced by immunoSEQ multiplex PCR, and TCRdb holds only the in-frame ones, with some missing. V and J calls and clone size are those listed in that table; D and trimming were worked out from the DNA. The sample records just over 200,000 clones, over 60% being singletons. Trimming took 9 bases from V and 4 from J; bases not matched to a gene: 6. The CDR3 length is 13 residues. Germline values: CDR1 MDHEN, CDR2 SYDVKM.

The clonotype comes from a woman between 70 and 85 years old with acute or convalescent COVID-19. Sequencing was done on a sample of peripheral blood. The rearrangement uses TRBV28 and TRBJ1-5, with 7 bases aligning to TRBD1. The CDR3 DNA reads as TGTGCCAGTCAGGGGGATTTGAATCAGCCCCAGCATTTT. Protein sequence: CASQGDLNQPQHF. Together with reference TRBV28 and TRBJ1-5, the CDR3 gives the full variable domain: DVKVTQSSRYLVKRTGEKVFLECVQDMDHENMFWYRQDPGLGLRLIYFSYDVKMKEKGDIPEGYSVSREKKERFSLILESASTNQTSMYLCASQGDLNQPQHFGDGTRLSIL.